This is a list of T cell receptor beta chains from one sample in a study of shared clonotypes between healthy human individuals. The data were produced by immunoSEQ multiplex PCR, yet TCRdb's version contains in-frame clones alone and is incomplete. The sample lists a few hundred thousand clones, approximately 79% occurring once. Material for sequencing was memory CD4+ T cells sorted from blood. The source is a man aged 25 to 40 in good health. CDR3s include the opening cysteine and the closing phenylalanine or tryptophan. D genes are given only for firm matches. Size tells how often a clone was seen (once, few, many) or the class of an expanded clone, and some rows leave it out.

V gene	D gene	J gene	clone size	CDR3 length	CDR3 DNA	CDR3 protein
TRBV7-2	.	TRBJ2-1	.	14	TGTGCCAGCAGCTTAGCGTCCTATCTTGGTGAGCAGTTCTTC	CASSLASYLGEQFF
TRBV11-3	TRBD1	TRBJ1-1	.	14	TGTGCCAGCAGTTTGGGGGGACAGGCTCATGAAGCTTTCTTT	CASSLGGQAHEAFF
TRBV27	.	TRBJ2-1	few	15	TGTGCCAGCAGGTCCCTGGGGGTCCAGGGCAATGAGCAGTTCTTC	CASRSLGVQGNEQFF
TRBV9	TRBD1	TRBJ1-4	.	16	TGTGCCAGCAGCGTAGCTACAGGGGGGGATTCCGAAAAACTGTTTTTT	CASSVATGGDSEKLFF
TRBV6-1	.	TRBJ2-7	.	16	TGTGCCAGCAGTGATCAACATGGCAGGGGCGCCTACGAGCAGTACTTC	CASSDQHGRGAYEQYF
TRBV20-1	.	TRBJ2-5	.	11	TGCAGTGCTAGAGATTGGCAGACCCAGTACTTC	CSARDWQTQYF
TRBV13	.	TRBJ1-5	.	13	TGTGCCAGCAGCCTCCGTAGGGACGGGCCCCAGCATTTT	CASSLRRDGPQHF
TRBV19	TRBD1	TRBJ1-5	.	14	TGTGCCAGTAGTATAACGACAGGGGATCAGCCCCAGCATTTT	CASSITTGDQPQHF
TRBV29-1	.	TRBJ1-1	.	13	TGCAGCGGGGGAGGTGGAAAGACAGGCGAAGCTTTCTTT	CSGGGGKTGEAFF
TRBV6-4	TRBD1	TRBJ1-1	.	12	TGTGCCAGCAGTGATCGGACAGGGAAGGCTTTCTTT	CASSDRTGKAFF
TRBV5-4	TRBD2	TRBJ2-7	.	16	TGTGCCAGCAGCTTGGACCCTAGCGGGAGCGCCTACGAGCAGTACTTC	CASSLDPSGSAYEQYF
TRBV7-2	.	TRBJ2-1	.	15	TGTGCCAGCAGCTTCGGCGGGGCTTCCTACAATGAGCAGTTCTTC	CASSFGGASYNEQFF
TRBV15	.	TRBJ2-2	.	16	TGTGCCACCAGCAGAGATTTAGCTGCGAACACCGGGGAGCTGTTTTTT	CATSRDLAANTGELFF
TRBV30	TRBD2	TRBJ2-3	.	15	TGTGCCTGGAGTACACTAGCGGGTAGCACAGATACGCAGTATTTT	CAWSTLAGSTDTQYF
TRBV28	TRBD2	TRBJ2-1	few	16	TGTGCCAGCAGTTCCATGGGCCCTAGCGGGAGGAATGAGCAGTTCTTC	CASSSMGPSGRNEQFF
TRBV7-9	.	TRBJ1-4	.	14	TGTGCCAGCTCTGCACCCCACATGGGGGAAAAACTGTTTTTT	CASSAPHMGEKLFF
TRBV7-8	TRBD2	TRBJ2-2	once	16	TGTGCCAGCAGCTTAGGCGGACTAGCGGTAACCGGGGAGCTGTTTTTT	CASSLGGLAVTGELFF
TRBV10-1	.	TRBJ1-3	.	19	TGCGCCAGCAGTAAAGGCCGACCGACGGAGGTCGGCTCTGGAAACACCATATATTTT	CASSKGRPTEVGSGNTIYF
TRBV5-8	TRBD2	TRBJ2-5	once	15	TGTGCCAGCAGCACCGGGACTAGCGGGAGGCGGAACCAGTACTTC	CASSTGTSGRRNQYF
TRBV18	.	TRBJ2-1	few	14	TGTGCCAGCTCTCCTACTTCACTCTCCAATGAGCAGTTCTTC	CASSPTSLSNEQFF
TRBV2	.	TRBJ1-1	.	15	TGTGCCAGCAGTGAAGTCCGGACTCTGAACACTGAAGCTTTCTTT	CASSEVRTLNTEAFF
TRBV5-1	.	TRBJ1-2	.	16	TGCGCCAGCAACAAGGGGGATTCTACAGCTAACTATGGCTACACCTTC	CASNKGDSTANYGYTF
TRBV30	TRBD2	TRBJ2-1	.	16	TGTGCCTGGAGTGTAACCAGCGGGAGGCGGGACAATGAGCAGTTCTTC	CAWSVTSGRRDNEQFF
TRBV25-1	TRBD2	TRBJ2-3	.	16	TGTGCCAGCAGTCAGATAGCGGGTATCGGTGCAGATACGCAGTATTTT	CASSQIAGIGADTQYF
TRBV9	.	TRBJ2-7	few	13	TGTGCCAGCAGCGTAGAGGGTAGCAACGAGCAGTACTTC	CASSVEGSNEQYF
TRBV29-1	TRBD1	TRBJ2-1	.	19	TGCAGCGTTGAAGATCGGGGACAGGGCGCAAATTTTAACTACAATGAGCAGTTCTTC	CSVEDRGQGANFNYNEQFF
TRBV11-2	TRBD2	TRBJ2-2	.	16	TGTGCCAGCAGCTCAAGACCTAGCGGGACTGGCGGGGAGCTGTTTTTT	CASSSRPSGTGGELFF
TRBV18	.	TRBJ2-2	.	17	TGTGCCAGCTCACCCCTGGGTCTTACTGCGAACACCGGGGAGCTGTTTTTT	CASSPLGLTANTGELFF
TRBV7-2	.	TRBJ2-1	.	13	TGTGCCAGCAGCTCCCCCTTTTCAAATGAGCAGTTCTTC	CASSSPFSNEQFF
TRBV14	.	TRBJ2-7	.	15	TGTGCCAGCAGCCAAGTGGGGGTTATGGACTACGAGCAGTACTTC	CASSQVGVMDYEQYF
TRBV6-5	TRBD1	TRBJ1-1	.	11	TGTGCCATCGGACAGGGATTGGAGGCTTTCTTT	CAIGQGLEAFF
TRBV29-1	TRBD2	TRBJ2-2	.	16	TGCAGCGTTTTTGTAGCGGGTGCTGCGAACACCGGGGAGCTGTTTTTT	CSVFVAGAANTGELFF
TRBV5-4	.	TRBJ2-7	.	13	TGTGCCAGCAGTCAGGGGCAGGGAGCCGAGCAGTACTTC	CASSQGQGAEQYF
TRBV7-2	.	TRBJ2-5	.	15	TGTGCCAGCAGCTTAATCAGGGGAGAACAAGAGACCCAGTACTTC	CASSLIRGEQETQYF
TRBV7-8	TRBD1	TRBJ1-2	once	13	TGTGCCAGCAGCTCCGGGGACAGGGATGGCTACACCTTC	CASSSGDRDGYTF
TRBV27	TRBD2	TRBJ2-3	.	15	TGTGCCAGCAGTTTGACATCTGGCGGGAGAGATACGCAGTATTTT	CASSLTSGGRDTQYF
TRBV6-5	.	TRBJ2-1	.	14	TGTGCCAGCAGTTCTCAGGGATCCTACAATGAGCAGTTCTTC	CASSSQGSYNEQFF
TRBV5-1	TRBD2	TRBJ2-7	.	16	TGCGCCAGCAGGACGGGACTAGCGGGAGGGACCTACGAGCAGTACTTC	CASRTGLAGGTYEQYF
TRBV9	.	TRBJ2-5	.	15	TGTGCCAGCAGCACCTCGACAGGACACCAAGAGACCCAGTACTTC	CASSTSTGHQETQYF
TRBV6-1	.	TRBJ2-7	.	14	TGTGCCAGCAGTGAAGTCCAGGGGCAAGGCGAGCAGTACTTC	CASSEVQGQGEQYF
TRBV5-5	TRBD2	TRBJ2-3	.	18	TGTGCCAGCAGCCTAAGACTAGCGGGGACGACTAGCACAGATACGCAGTATTTT	CASSLRLAGTTSTDTQYF
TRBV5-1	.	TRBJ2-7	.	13	TGCGCCAGCAGCTCACAGGACTCCTACGAGCAGTACTTC	CASSSQDSYEQYF
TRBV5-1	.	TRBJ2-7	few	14	TGCGCCAGCAGCCTAACGGACATGGCCTACGAGCAGTACTTC	CASSLTDMAYEQYF
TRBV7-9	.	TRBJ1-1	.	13	TGTGCCAGCAGCTTACAGGGTTGGACTGAAGCTTTCTTT	CASSLQGWTEAFF
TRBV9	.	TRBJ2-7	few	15	TGTGCCAGCAGCGCATCGGGACACCTTACCTACGAGCAGTACTTC	CASSASGHLTYEQYF
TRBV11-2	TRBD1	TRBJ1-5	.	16	TGTGCCAGCAGCCCACCCCAGACAGGGGAAAATCAGCCCCAGCATTTT	CASSPPQTGENQPQHF
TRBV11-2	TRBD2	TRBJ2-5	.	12	TGTGCCAGCAGCTCGGGGGGGGAGACCCAGTACTTC	CASSSGGETQYF
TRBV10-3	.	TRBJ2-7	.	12	TGTGCCATCGCAGACAAGTCCTACGAGCAGTACTTC	CAIADKSYEQYF
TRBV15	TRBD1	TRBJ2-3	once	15	TGTGCCACCAGCAGAGAACAGGGGGCAGGAGATACGCAGTATTTT	CATSREQGAGDTQYF
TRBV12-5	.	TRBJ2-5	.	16	TGTGCTAGTGGTTTGGTACAGGAGGGGGGCCAAGAGACCCAGTACTTC	CASGLVQEGGQETQYF
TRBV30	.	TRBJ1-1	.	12	TGTGCCTCTAGTCCGGGGAACACTGAAGCTTTCTTT	CASSPGNTEAFF
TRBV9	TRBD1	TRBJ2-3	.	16	TGTGCCAGCAGCGTACGCGTGGGACAGGACACAGATACGCAGTATTTT	CASSVRVGQDTDTQYF
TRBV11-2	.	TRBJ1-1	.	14	TGTGCCAGCAGCCCCGCAGCGGGCGGCACTGAAGCTTTCTTT	CASSPAAGGTEAFF
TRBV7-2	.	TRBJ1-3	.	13	TGTGCCAGCAGCTTGGATGTAGGAAACACCATATATTTT	CASSLDVGNTIYF
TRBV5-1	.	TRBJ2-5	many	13	TGCGCCAGCAGCCAGACCCGCGGGGAGACCCAGTACTTC	CASSQTRGETQYF
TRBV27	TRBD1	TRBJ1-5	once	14	TGTGCCAGCAGCAGACAGGGCGGCAATCAGCCCCAGCATTTT	CASSRQGGNQPQHF
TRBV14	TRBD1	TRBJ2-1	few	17	TGTGCCAGCAGCCACGCCCCGGGACAGGGAGGATACAATGAGCAGTTCTTC	CASSHAPGQGGYNEQFF
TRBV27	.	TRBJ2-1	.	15	TGTGCCAGCAGAATTACAGGCCCCGCGGGCGGTGAGCAGTTCTTC	CASRITGPAGGEQFF
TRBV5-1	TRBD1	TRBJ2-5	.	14	TGCGCCAGCGGCAGACAGGGGTTTCAAGAGACCCAGTACTTC	CASGRQGFQETQYF
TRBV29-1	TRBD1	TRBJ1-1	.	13	TGCAGCGTTGAAGTGACAGGGTTTGGTGAAGCTTTCTTT	CSVEVTGFGEAFF